The present T cell receptor (beta chain) was sequenced within a study of CD8 T cells in Susac syndrome. Study details: The sequenced Susac syndrome patients comprised 5 or 6 with active disease and fewer than ten in remission.

CDR3 length: 12 residues. Trimming removed 6 bases from V and 4 bases from J; junction bases left unmatched: 2. Looked up from germline, CDR1 is MNHEY and CDR2 is SMNVEV (reference sequence). In blood CD8+ and CD4+ T cells, TCR beta underwent sequencing. RNA totalling about 0.45 to 1 ug underwent reverse transcription with random hexamers. immunoSEQ multiplex PCR amplified TCR beta CDR3 across 54 Vbeta, 13 Jbeta. A single record per CDR3 protein comes from TCRdb applying MiXCR to the immunoSEQ multiplex PCR reads. The sample lists 200,000 to 250,000 distinct CDR3 sequences, around 93% occurring once. The origin of this receptor is a human donor with Susac syndrome. Sequencing input: CD4+ T cells from PBMCs. The chain uses TRBV27 and TRBJ1-1, with TRBD1 matching 7 bases. The CDR3 DNA reads as TGTGCCAGCAGGGGACAGCCCACTGAAGCTTTCTTT. Its protein is CASRGQPTEAFF.